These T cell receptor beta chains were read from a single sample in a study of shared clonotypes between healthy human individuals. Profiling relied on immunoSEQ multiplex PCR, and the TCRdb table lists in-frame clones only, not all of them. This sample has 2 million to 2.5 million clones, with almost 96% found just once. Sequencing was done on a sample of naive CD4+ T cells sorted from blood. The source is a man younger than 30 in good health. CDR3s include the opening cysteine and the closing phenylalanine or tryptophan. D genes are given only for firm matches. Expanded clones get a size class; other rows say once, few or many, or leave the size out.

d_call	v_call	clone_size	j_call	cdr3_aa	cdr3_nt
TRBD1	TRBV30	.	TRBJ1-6	CAWSAQGAGGSPLHF	TGTGCCTGGAGCGCACAGGGGGCTGGCGGTTCACCCCTCCACTTT
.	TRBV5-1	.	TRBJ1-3	CASSQGGSGNTIYF	TGCGCCAGCAGCCAAGGGGGGTCTGGAAACACCATATATTTT
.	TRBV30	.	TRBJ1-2	CAWSQTETYNYGYTF	TGTGCCTGGTCTCAGACAGAAACTTATAACTATGGCTACACCTTC
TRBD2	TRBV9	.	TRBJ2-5	CASSVGLAARQETQYF	TGTGCCAGCAGCGTAGGACTAGCGGCCCGGCAAGAGACCCAGTACTTC
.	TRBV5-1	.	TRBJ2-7	CASSRTVAYEQYF	TGCGCCAGCAGCAGGACGGTAGCCTACGAGCAGTACTTC
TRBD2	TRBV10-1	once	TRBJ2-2	CASSESGSGGNTGELFF	TGCGCCAGCAGTGAGTCGGGTAGCGGGGGGAACACCGGGGAGCTGTTTTTT
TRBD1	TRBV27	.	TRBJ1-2	CASSARGRLNYGYTF	TGTGCCAGCAGTGCCAGGGGGCGACTAAACTATGGCTACACCTTC
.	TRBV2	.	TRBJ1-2	CASSEGSVPNYGYTF	TGTGCCAGCAGTGAAGGTAGTGTTCCTAACTATGGCTACACCTTC
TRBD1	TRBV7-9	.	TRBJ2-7	CASSRSGQAYEQYF	TGTGCCAGCAGCCGCTCGGGACAGGCGTACGAGCAGTACTTC
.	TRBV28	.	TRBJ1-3	CASSPLRERFGNTIYF	TGTGCCAGCAGTCCCCTACGGGAGCGGTTTGGAAACACCATATATTTT
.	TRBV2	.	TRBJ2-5	CASSAQALPQETQYF	TGTGCCAGCAGTGCACAGGCCCTCCCCCAAGAGACCCAGTACTTC
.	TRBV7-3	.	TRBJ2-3	CASSLTGSSTDTQYF	TGTGCCAGCAGCTTAACTGGATCTAGCACAGATACGCAGTATTTT
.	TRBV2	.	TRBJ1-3	CASSGDNRPIGNTIYF	TGTGCCAGCAGTGGTGACAACCGGCCAATTGGAAACACCATATATTTT
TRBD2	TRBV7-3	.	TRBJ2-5	CASSLLAGGLETQYF	TGTGCCAGCAGCTTATTAGCGGGGGGGCTGGAGACCCAGTACTTC